This TCR beta chain was obtained from a study of CD8 T cells in ankylosing spondylitis. Whole-study results and caveats: It appeared that ankylosing spondylitis blood was characterized by a TCR beta motif of seven or eight highly homologous variants. In the blood and synovial fluid of reactive arthritis, some motif variants had been previously reported. Disease-linked clones reportedly concentrated significantly in matched ankylosing spondylitis synovial fluid.

The CDR3 runs 14 residues. CDR1 and CDR2 (germline): KGHSH, LQKENI. Trimming cost V 3 bases and J 2 bases, with 8 bases left between them. Turning to this clonotype: As yet, its antigen is unknown.

Preparation of TCR beta libraries was done by quantitative 5'-RACE with molecular barcodes. TCRdb redid the calling of the 5' RACE reads with MiXCR, one entry per CDR3 protein. The sample includes 150,000 to 200,000 distinct CDR3 sequences, over 10% of them seen just once. The genes are TRBV18 and TRBJ1-5, with D unresolved. This sequence originates from a female donor with ankylosing spondylitis or in good health (not recorded which). Sequencing was performed on blood, either unsorted or a sorted T cell fraction (not recorded which). CDR3 amino acids: CASSPDQGNQPQHF. The CDR3 DNA reads TGTGCCAGCTCACCGGATCAGGGCAATCAGCCCCAGCATTTT.